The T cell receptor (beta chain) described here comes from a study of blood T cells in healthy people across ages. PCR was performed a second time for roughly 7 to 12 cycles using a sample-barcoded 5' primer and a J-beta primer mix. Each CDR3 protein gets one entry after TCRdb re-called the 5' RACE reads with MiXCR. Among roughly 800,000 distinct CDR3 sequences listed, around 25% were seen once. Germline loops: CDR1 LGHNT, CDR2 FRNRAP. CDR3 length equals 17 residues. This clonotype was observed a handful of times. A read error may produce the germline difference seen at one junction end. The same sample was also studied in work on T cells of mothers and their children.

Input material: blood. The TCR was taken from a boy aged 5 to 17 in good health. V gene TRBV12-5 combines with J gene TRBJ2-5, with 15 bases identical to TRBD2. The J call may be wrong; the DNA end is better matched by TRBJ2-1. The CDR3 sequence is CTSGPQETGLAGGEQFF. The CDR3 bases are TGTACTAGTGGTCCCCAAGAGACGGGACTAGCGGGAGGTGAGCAGTTCTTC.